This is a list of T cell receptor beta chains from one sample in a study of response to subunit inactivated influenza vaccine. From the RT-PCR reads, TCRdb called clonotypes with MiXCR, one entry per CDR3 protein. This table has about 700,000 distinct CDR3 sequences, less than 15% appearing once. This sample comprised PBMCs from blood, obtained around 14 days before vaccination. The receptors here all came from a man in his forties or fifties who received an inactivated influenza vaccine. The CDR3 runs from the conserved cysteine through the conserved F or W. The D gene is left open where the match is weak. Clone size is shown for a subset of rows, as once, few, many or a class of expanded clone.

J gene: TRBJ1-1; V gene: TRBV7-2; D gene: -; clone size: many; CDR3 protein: CASSLDRLENTEAFF; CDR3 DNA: TGTGCCAGCAGCTTAGACCGACTAGAGAACACTGAAGCTTTCTTT
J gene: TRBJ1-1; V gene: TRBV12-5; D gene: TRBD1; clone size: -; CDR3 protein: CASGLGGGSGGYGTEAFF; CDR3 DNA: TGTGCTAGTGGTTTGGGCGGAGGATCAGGGGGGTATGGCACTGAAGCTTTCTTT
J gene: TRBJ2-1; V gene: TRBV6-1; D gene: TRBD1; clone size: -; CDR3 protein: CASSRTRQGNNEQFF; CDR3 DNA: TGTGCCAGCAGCCGAACCAGACAGGGGAACAATGAGCAGTTCTTC
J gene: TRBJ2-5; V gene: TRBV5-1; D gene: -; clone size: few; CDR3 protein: CASSLLGQGTQETQYF; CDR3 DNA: TGCGCCAGCAGCTTGTTGGGGCAGGGTACCCAAGAGACCCAGTACTTC
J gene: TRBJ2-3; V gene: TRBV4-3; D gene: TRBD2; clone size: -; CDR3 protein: CASSQGRTSATDTQYF; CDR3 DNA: TGCGCCAGCAGCCAAGGGAGGACTAGCGCCACAGATACGCAGTATTTT
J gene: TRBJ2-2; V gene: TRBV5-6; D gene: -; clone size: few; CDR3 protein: CASSRTRVTGELFF; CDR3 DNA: TGTGCCAGCAGCCGTACACGGGTTACCGGGGAGCTGTTTTTT
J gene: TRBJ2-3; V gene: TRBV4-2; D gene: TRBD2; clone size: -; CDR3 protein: CAGSQEDGLAGGPGTDTQYF; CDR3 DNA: TGTGCCGGCAGCCAAGAAGACGGACTAGCGGGGGGGCCCGGCACAGATACGCAGTATTTT
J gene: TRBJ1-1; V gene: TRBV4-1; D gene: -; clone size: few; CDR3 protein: CASSQDLRGSYTEAFF; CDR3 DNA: TGCGCCAGCAGCCAAGATCTCCGGGGCAGTTACACTGAAGCTTTCTTT
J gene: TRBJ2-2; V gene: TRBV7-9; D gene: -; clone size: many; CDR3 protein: CASSLASGGNTGELFF; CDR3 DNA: TGTGCCAGCAGCTTAGCGAGCGGAGGAAACACCGGGGAGCTGTTTTTT
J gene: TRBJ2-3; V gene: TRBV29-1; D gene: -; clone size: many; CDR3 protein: CSVAQAGAIGDTQYF; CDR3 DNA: TGCAGCGTTGCCCAGGCAGGGGCCATTGGAGATACGCAGTATTTT
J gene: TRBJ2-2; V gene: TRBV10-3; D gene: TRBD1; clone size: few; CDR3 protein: CAISELGQGMRGPGELFF; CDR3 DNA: TGTGCCATCAGTGAATTGGGACAGGGGATGCGGGGACCCGGGGAGCTGTTTTTT
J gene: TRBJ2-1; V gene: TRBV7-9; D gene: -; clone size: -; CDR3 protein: CASSLSHNEQFF; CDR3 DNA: TGTGCCAGCAGCTTATCCCACAATGAGCAGTTCTTC
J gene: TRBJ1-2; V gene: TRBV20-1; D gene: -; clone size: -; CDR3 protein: CSAKPSERTNYGYTF; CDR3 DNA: TGCAGTGCTAAACCAAGTGAGAGGACTAACTATGGCTACACCTTC
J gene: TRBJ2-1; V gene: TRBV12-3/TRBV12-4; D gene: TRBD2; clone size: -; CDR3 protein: CASSAGTTNNEQFF; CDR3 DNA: TGTGCCAGCAGTGCCGGGACTACGAACAATGAGCAGTTCTTC
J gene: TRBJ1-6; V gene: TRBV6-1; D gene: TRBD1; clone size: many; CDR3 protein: CASSPQGIYNSPLHF; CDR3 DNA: TGTGCCAGCAGCCCACAGGGGATTTATAATTCACCCCTCCACTTT
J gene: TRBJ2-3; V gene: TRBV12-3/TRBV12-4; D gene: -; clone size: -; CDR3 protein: CASSSRGHTDTQYF; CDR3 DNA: TGTGCCAGCAGTTCGCGAGGACACACAGATACGCAGTATTTT
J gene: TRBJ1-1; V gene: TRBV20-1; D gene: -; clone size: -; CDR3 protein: CSARSPLGTEAFF; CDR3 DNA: TGCAGTGCTAGGAGTCCCCTGGGCACTGAAGCTTTCTTT
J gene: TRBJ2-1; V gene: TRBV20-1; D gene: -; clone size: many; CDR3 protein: CSARDIESSRGAGYNEQFF; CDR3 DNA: TGCAGTGCTAGAGATATCGAATCCTCCAGGGGGGCTGGCTACAATGAGCAGTTCTTC
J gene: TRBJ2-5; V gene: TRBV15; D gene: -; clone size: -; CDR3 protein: CATRVGSQETQYF; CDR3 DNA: TGTGCCACCCGCGTCGGGAGCCAAGAGACCCAGTACTTC
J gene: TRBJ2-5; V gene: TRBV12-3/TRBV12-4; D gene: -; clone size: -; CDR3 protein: CASSARAAETQYF; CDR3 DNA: TGTGCCAGCAGCGCCCGGGCGGCGGAGACCCAGTACTTC
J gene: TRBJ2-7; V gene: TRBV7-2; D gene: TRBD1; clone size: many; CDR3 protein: CASSFRDRGYEQYF; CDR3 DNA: TGTGCCAGCAGCTTCCGGGACAGGGGTTACGAGCAGTACTTC
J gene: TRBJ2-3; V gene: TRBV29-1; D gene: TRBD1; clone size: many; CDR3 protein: CSVTGTGGDTQYF; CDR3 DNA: TGCAGCGTCACCGGGACAGGGGGAGATACGCAGTATTTT
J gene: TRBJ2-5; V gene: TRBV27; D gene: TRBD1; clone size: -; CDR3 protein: CASSLRLWTGVETQYF; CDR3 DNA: TGTGCCAGCAGTTTACGCCTTTGGACAGGGGTGGAGACCCAGTACTTC
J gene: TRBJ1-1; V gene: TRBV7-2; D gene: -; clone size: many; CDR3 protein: CASSPTPGLLAFF; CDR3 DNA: TGTGCCAGCAGCCCCACCCCAGGGCTCTTGGCTTTCTTT
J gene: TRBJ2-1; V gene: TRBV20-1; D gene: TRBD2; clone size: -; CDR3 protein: CSAFSGLAGLEQFF; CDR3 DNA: TGCAGTGCTTTCTCGGGACTAGCGGGACTTGAGCAGTTCTTC
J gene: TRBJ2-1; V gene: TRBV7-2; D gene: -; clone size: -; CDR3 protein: CASSFIYTSREQFF; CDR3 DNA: TGTGCCAGCAGCTTCATTTACACGAGCCGTGAGCAGTTCTTC
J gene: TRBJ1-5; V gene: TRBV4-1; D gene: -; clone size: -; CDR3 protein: CASSPYVGSYQPQHF; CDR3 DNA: TGCGCCAGCAGCCCCTATGTAGGGTCGTATCAGCCCCAGCATTTT
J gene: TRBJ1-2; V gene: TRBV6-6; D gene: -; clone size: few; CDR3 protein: CASSYLVNYGYTF; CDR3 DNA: TGTGCCAGCAGTTACCTCGTTAACTATGGCTACACCTTC
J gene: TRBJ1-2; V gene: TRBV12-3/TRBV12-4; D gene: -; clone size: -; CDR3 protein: CASSLGGAVNYGYTF; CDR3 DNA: TGTGCCAGCAGTTTGGGGGGGGCGGTTAACTATGGCTACACCTTC
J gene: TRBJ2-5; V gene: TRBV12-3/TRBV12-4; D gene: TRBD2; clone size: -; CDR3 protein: CASGGGYQETQYF; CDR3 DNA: TGTGCCAGCGGGGGGGGTTACCAAGAGACCCAGTACTTC
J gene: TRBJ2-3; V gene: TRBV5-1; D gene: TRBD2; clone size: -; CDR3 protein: CASSLGTSLKDTQYF; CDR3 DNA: TGCGCCAGCAGCTTGGGGACTAGCCTTAAGGATACGCAGTATTTT
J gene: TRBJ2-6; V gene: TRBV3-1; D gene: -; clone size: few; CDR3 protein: CASLQGGANVLTF; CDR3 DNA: TGTGCCAGCCTCCAGGGAGGGGCCAACGTCCTGACTTTC
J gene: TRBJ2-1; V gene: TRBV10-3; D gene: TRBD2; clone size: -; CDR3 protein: CAISDSGGRVHNEQFF; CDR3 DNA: TGTGCCATCAGTGACAGCGGCGGGAGGGTCCACAATGAGCAGTTCTTC
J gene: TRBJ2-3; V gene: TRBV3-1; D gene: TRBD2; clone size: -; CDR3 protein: CASSQASGGPTDTQYF; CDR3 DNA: TGTGCCAGCAGCCAAGCCAGCGGGGGGCCCACAGATACGCAGTATTTT
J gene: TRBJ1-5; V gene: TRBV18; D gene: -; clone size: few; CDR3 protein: CASSPRGTPNQPQHF; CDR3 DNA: TGTGCCAGCTCACCACGGGGGACCCCGAATCAGCCCCAGCATTTT
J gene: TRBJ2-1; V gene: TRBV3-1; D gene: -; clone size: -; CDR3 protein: CASSQDEREQFF; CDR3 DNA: TGTGCCAGCAGCCAAGATGAGCGTGAGCAGTTCTTC
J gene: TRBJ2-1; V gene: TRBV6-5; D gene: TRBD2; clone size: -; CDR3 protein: CASSYSGLAGGVNEQFF; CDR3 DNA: TGTGCCAGCAGTTACTCGGGACTAGCGGGGGGAGTCAATGAGCAGTTCTTC
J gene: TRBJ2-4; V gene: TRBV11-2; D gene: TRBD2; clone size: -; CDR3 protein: CASSLGPSGGLAKNIQYF; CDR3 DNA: TGTGCCAGCAGCTTAGGTCCTAGCGGGGGGCTAGCCAAAAACATTCAGTACTTC
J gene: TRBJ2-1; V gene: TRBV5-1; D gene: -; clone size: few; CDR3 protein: CASRGDGNFEQFF; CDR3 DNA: TGCGCCAGCAGGGGGGACGGGAATTTTGAGCAGTTCTTC
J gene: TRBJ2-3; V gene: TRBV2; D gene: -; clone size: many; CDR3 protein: CASSDRGRGDTQYF; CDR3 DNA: TGTGCCAGCAGTGATCGGGGGAGAGGAGATACGCAGTATTTT
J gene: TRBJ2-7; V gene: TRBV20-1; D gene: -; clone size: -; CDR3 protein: CSTGQVSYEQYF; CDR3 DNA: TGCAGTACGGGGCAGGTGTCCTACGAGCAGTACTTC
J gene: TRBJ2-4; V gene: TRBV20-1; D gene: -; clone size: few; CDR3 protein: CSARGAGWLAKNIQYF; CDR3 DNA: TGCAGTGCTAGAGGGGCAGGGTGGCTAGCCAAAAACATTCAGTACTTC
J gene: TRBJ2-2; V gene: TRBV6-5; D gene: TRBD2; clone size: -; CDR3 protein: CASSYGSLAGGPTGELFF; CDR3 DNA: TGTGCCAGCAGTTACGGCAGCCTAGCGGGAGGGCCCACCGGGGAGCTGTTTTTT
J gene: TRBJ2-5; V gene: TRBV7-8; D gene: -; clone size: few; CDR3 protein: CASSLNSGTTLGETQYF; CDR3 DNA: TGTGCCAGCAGCTTAAATTCGGGCACCACACTGGGAGAGACCCAGTACTTC
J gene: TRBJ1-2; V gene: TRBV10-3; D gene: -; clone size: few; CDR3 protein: CAISEGSWLPAYGYTF; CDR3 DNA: TGTGCCATCAGTGAGGGGAGTTGGCTCCCGGCCTATGGCTACACCTTC
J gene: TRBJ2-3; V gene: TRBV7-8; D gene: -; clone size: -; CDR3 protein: CASSLALAASTSTDTQYF; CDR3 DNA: TGTGCCAGCAGCTTAGCGTTGGCCGCATCCACTAGCACAGATACGCAGTATTTT
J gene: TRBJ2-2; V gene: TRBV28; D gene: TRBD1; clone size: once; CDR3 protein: CASSNGPGQGEDTGELFF; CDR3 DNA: TGTGCCAGCAGTAACGGGCCGGGACAGGGGGAGGACACCGGGGAGCTGTTTTTT
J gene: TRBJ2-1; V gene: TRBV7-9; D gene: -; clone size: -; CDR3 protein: CASRKHSRGPGGNEQFF; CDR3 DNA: TGTGCCAGCAGAAAGCACTCCCGAGGCCCTGGGGGAAATGAGCAGTTCTTC
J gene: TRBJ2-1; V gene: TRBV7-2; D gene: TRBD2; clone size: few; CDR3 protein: CASSLSLGLAGVGEQFF; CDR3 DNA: TGTGCCAGCAGCTTAAGCTTGGGACTAGCGGGAGTCGGCGAGCAGTTCTTC
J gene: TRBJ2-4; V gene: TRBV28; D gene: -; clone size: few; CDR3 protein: CASSLSPGPIRGPKNIQYF; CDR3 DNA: TGTGCCAGCAGTTTATCCCCCGGGCCGATTCGGGGGCCCAAAAACATTCAGTACTTC
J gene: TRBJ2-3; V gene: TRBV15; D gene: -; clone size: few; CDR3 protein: CATSRENTQYF; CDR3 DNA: TGTGCCACCAGCAGAGAAAATACGCAGTATTTT
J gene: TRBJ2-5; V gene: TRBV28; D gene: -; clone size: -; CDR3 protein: CASSLWRAVDKTQYF; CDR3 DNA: TGTGCCAGCAGTTTATGGCGGGCGGTTGATAAGACCCAGTACTTC